The T cell receptor (beta chain) described here comes from a study of read filtering for tumor transcriptome and immune sequencing (dated by TCRdb to the early 2020s). Some background on the complete study: The cohort consisted of some 17 male and some 15 female patients, with a mean age of 65.9 years and an age range of about 40 to 90. By revised international staging, eight or nine patients were R-ISS I, over 15 were R-ISS II and 6 or 7 were R-ISS III. After DNase treatment, whole-transcriptome libraries were prepared using the TruSeq RNA Access Library Prep Kit. TCR-region mapped reads per sample ranged from about 3.5 to 11 million with IR-seq versus only about 85 to 1273 with RNA-seq. Using the same bone marrow samples, the study ran both targeted immune repertoire sequencing and bulk whole-transcriptome sequencing and then compared the TCR repertoires from each method. One of the main goals was to work out a read-filtering strategy for immune repertoire data, in particular whether clonotypes backed by only a single read should be removed.

The Immunoverse kit was used to build TCR libraries from roughly 370 ng RNA, with molecular barcoded adaptors covering alpha/delta and beta/gamma chains. The same RNA used for transcriptome sequencing was used for TCR library preparation. Sequencing of TCR libraries was carried out on an Illumina HiSeq 4000 with 2 x 150 cycles. As for how the authors treated the data: MiXCR aligned TCR reads to human V, D, J and C references and assembled the aligned reads into CDR3 clonotypes, with quality filtering and error correction included. The tcR package in R was used to analyze clonotype counts and gene usage diversity. Raw mapping reads were checked after the RNA-seq reads had been mapped by STAR aligner version 2.5.3a onto the human GRCh37 genome. To test how sequencing depth affects detected clonotypes, IR-seq fastq files were randomly downsampled with Seqtk 1.3. TCRdb reprocessing: public reads trimmed at Q25 with fastp, clones called with MiXCR, in-frame beta chains kept. CDR3 protein duplicates are merged, each entry listing the most common genes and DNA. The V and J calls were not made by the authors but by TCRdb's processing. The sample table holds around 50,000 distinct CDR3 sequences, of which under 25% were seen once. Jointly, the top ten make up approximately 17% of the sample.

Overall study outcomes, separate from this receptor: Compared with RNA-seq, IR-seq captured clonotypes at much greater depth and more reliably, and a smaller IR-seq throughput was enough to identify most of the shared clonotypes. The correlation between IR-seq and RNA-seq shared clonotype proportions was increased by removal of single-read clonotypes. The sorted CD138-negative fraction was not purified T cells but a mixed bone marrow immune population. Single-read clonotypes made up approximately 79% of clonotypes but only about 3.5% of total reads in IR-seq, compared with approximately 75% of clonotypes and 40% to 55% of reads in RNA-seq.

This clonotype has at least ten counts. Its antigen specificity is not known. No much larger clonotype is one base removed from it; base qualities were not supplied. Each patient had bone marrow sampled at the time of active disease. Bone marrow mononuclear cells were isolated by Ficoll-Hypaque density gradient centrifugation. Myeloma plasma cells were removed and CD138-negative cells were collected by negative selection after labeling with CD138 magnetic microbeads on a MACS separator. Flow cytometry on an Attune NxT with CD138 antibodies was used to check the purity of the isolated cells. Total RNA was extracted using TRIzol reagent and was quantified on a NanoDrop spectrophotometer. Paired RNA-seq and IR-seq were performed on each patient's CD138-negative bone marrow sample. This TCR came from a donor at least 40 years old with multiple myeloma. The sample comprised a population of CD138-negative cells sorted from bone marrow. The sample's cell subset or site label, in plain terms: bone marrow mononuclear cells depleted of CD138+ plasma/myeloma cells by negative magnetic selection.

The nucleotides are TGTGCCAGCACAAGGGAGGACACCGGGGAGCTGTTTTTT. Translated, it gives CASTREDTGELFF. This chain joins TRBV28 to TRBJ2-2; matching of 6 bases hints at TRBD2 as the D gene. V and J are truncated by 7 bases and 3 bases respectively, leaving an intervening sequence of 9 bases. CDR3 length: 13 amino acids, cysteine to phenylalanine. Just CDR3 DNA is preserved here, 39 bases in frame from base 1. Reading the germline V gene gives CDR1 MDHEN and CDR2 SYDVKM.